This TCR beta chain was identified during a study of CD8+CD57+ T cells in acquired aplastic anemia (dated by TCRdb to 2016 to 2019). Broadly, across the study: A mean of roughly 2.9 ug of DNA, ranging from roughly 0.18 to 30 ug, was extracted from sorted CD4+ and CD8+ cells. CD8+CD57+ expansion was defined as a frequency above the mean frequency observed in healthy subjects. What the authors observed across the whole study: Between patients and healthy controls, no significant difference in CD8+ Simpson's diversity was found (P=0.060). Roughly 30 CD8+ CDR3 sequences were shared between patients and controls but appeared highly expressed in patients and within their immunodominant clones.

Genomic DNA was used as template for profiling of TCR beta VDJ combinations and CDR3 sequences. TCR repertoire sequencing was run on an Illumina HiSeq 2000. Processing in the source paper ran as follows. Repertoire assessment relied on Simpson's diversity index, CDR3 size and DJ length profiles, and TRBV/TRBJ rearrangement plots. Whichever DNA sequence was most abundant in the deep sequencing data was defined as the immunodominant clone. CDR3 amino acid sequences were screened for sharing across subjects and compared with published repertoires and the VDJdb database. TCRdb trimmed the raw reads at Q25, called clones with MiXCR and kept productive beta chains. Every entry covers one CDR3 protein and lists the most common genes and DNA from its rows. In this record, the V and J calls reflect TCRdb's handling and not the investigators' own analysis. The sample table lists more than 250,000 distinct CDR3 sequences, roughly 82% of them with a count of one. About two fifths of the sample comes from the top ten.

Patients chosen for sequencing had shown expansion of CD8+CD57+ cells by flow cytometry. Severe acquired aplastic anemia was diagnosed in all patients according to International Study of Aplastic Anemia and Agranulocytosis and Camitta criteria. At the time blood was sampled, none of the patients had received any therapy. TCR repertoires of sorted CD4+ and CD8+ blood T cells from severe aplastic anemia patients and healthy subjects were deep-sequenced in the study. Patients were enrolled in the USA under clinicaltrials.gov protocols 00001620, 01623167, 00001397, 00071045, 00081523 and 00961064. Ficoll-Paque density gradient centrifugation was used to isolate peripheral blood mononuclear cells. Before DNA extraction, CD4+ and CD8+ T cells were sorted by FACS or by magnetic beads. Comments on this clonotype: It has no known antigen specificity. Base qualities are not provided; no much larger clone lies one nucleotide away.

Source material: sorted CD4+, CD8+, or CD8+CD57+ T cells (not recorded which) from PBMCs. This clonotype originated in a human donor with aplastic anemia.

The CDR3 corresponds to CASSPEAGAGDNEQFF. The DNA reads TGTGCCAGCAGTCCAGAAGCGGGAGCGGGTGATAATGAGCAGTTCTTC. The chain is encoded by TRBV7-2 joined to TRBJ2-1, and 8 junctional nucleotides match TRBD2. Reading from cysteine to phenylalanine, the CDR3 counts 16 amino acids. Only the CDR3 region is kept as DNA, spanning 48 bases read in frame from base 1. The V end gives up 6 bases and the J end 7 bases, leaving 14 bases in the junction not matched to a gene. Via the germline V gene, CDR1 is SGHTA and CDR2 FQGNSA. Supplemented by the reference TRBV7-2 and TRBJ2-1 proteins around the CDR3, the complete variable domain is GAGVSQSPSNKVTEKGKDVELRCDPISGHTALYWYRQSLGQGLEFLIYFQGNSAPDKSGLPSDRFSAERTGGSVSTLTIQRTQQEDSAVYLCASSPEAGAGDNEQFFGPGTRLTVL.